One TCR beta chain is described in this entry. The method was immunoSEQ multiplex PCR; TCRdb's version includes in-frame clones alone and lacks a portion of them. The repertoire consists of thousands of clones, with around 61% occurring once and the leading ten covering approximately 19%. The data derive from a study of early stage breast cancer tumors. CDR1 and CDR2 from the germline V gene are LNHDA and SQIVND (reference sequence). The CDR3 loop spans 17 amino acids. The ends lost 5 bases at V and 1 base at J; junction bases unmatched: 11. This TCR was recovered from a person in their fifties with breast cancer. The sequenced sample consisted of breast tumor tissue. The chain links TRBV19 to TRBJ1-1; 9 positions match TRBD1. In nucleotides, the CDR3 is TGTGCCAGTAGTCAGGACAGGGGAGGAGGGTCGAACACTGAAGCTTTCTTT. It is translated as CASSQDRGGGSNTEAFF.